This T cell receptor beta chain was captured in a study of blood T cell repertoires in COVID-19. Looking at the study overall: Acute-phase and convalescent COVID-19 samples originated in the United States, Italy and Spain. PBMCs, B-cell-depleted T cells, or T cells provided the cDNA or gDNA that made up the material.

As originally analysed: The assay estimated nucleated cells by amplifying reference gene primers. Repertoires were generated with immunoSEQ multiplex PCR, while TCRdb's copy carries only in-frame clones and drops some. V and J calls and clone size follow that table, whereas D and trimming were derived from the DNA. This table has about 180,000 clones, around 83% appearing once. Seattle's cohort entered during active infection and was followed longitudinally. Germline-derived CDR1 and CDR2 are KGHSH and LQKENI. Trimming removed 5 bases at V and 8 bases at J, with 12 bases between. The CDR3 has 13 amino acids.

J is TRBJ2-2 and V is TRBV18, with no clear D. The origin of this receptor is a woman in her forties or fifties with COVID-19, enrolled during active disease. The sample was peripheral blood. In DNA, the CDR3 is TGTGCCAGCTCATCTAGAGATAAAGGGGAGCTGTTTTTT. Amino acids: CASSSRDKGELFF.